The 11 T cell receptor beta chains below come from one sample, sequenced in a study of cytomegalovirus exposure and HLA in healthy donors. The PCR was carried out with 60 Vbeta primers and 13 Jbeta primers. Data came from immunoSEQ multiplex PCR; TCRdb stores just in-frame clones and leaves some out. The table records more than 65,000 clones, about 80% of them present only once. The sequencing input was PBMCs. Receptors originate from a female donor in good health and CMV-seronegative.

The chain is built from TRBV6-1 and TRBJ2-7, with D hard to call. The V gene's germline CDR1 is MNHNS and CDR2 SASEGT. Trimming removed 7 bases at V and 2 bases at J, with 6 bases between. The CDR3 sequence is 11 residues long. The CDR3 sequence is CASNRAYEQYF. In DNA form, the CDR3 reads TGTGCCAGCAACAGAGCCTACGAGCAGTACTTC.

This chain uses TRBV9 with TRBJ2-2, with 7 nucleotides matching TRBD2. Trimming at V came to 7 bases and at J to 3 bases, leaving 9 bases not matched to a gene. Germline V gene data show CDR1 as SGDLS and CDR2 as YYNGEE. This CDR3 region has 15 residues. The CDR3 reads CASGTGGRDTGELFF. In nucleotides, the CDR3 is TGTGCCAGCGGCACTGGGGGGAGGGACACCGGGGAGCTGTTTTTT.

The chain couples TRBV30 to TRBJ2-5; D gene uncertain. Trimming removed 2 bases at V and 1 base at J, with 14 bases between. This CDR3 is built from 15 residues. Germline V gene data show CDR1 as GTSNPN and CDR2 as SVGIG (reference sequence). DNA of the CDR3: TGTGCCTGGAGTCTCGGAGACCTCCCCCAAGAGACCCAGTACTTC. As protein: CAWSLGDLPQETQYF.

The chain combines TRBV28 with TRBJ1-2, with 7 bases aligning to TRBD1. Trimming took 7 bases from V and 7 from J; bases not matched to a gene: 9. The CDR3 extends over 13 amino acids. Per germline, CDR1 MDHEN and CDR2 SYDVKM. The CDR3 region has the DNA TGTGCCAGCATAGGCGAGGGGGCGGCTGGCTACACCTTC. Its protein product is CASIGEGAAGYTF.

The V call is TRBV7-2, the J call TRBJ2-1; 8 bases are shared with TRBD1. V lost 4 bases, J lost 2 bases, and 7 bases stayed unmatched. Germline CDR1 is SGHTA and CDR2 is FQGNSA. This CDR3 is built from 16 residues. CDR3 sequence reads: CASSSYRDRPYNEQFF. The DNA for the CDR3 is TGTGCCAGCAGCTCCTATCGGGACAGGCCCTACAATGAGCAGTTCTTC.

The chain joins TRBV6-6 to TRBJ2-5; D may be TRBD1 (6 bases). The CDR3 sequence is 13 residues long. Germline V gene lookup returns CDR1 MNHNY and CDR2 SVGAGI (reference sequence). V dropped 5 bases and J dropped 2 bases, with 9 bases sitting between them. CDR3 sequence: CASSGGRQETQYF. CDR3 coding DNA: TGTGCCAGCAGTGGGGGCAGACAAGAGACCCAGTACTTC.

This clone showed up just once. The J gene is TRBJ1-6, the V gene TRBV27; 11 nucleotides align to TRBD1. V lost 5 bases and J lost 9; bases outside the gene matches: 6. Germline loops: CDR1 MNHEY, CDR2 SMNVEV (reference sequence). CDR3 size: 15 residues. The CDR3: CASSPFGQGASPLHF. The DNA of the CDR3 is TGTGCCAGCAGTCCCTTCGGACAGGGGGCTTCACCCCTCCACTTT.

The rearrangement joins TRBV4-1 to TRBJ1-1; D might be TRBD1 (6 bases). The germline V and J ends were trimmed by 2 bases and 5 bases, with 12 bases remaining between them. Germline-derived CDR1 and CDR2 are MGHRA and YSYEKL. This CDR3 has 14 amino acids. CDR3 loop: CASSQPTGRTEAFF. CDR3 nucleotides: TGCGCCAGCAGCCAACCAACAGGGAGAACTGAAGCTTTCTTT.

The chain is built from TRBV28 and TRBJ1-1; D call uncertain. The germline CDR1 and CDR2 sequences are MDHEN and SYDVKM. The CDR3 extends over 14 amino acids. Trimming left V 6 bases short and J 2 bases short, with 13 bases between. CDR3 amino acids: CASRRELRNTEAFF. In nucleotides, the CDR3 is TGTGCCAGCAGAAGGGAGTTGCGAAACACTGAAGCTTTCTTT. Full variable domain (outside the CDR3, taken from reference TRBV28 and TRBJ1-1): DVKVTQSSRYLVKRTGEKVFLECVQDMDHENMFWYRQDPGLGLRLIYFSYDVKMKEKGDIPEGYSVSREKKERFSLILESASTNQTSMYLCASRRELRNTEAFFGQGTRLTVV.

This chain links TRBV18 with TRBJ2-2; D possibly corresponds to TRBD1 (5 bases). V dropped 3 bases and J dropped 0 bases, with 8 bases sitting between them. The V gene's germline CDR1 is KGHSH and CDR2 LQKENI. The CDR3 runs 15 residues. CDR3 sequence: CASSPGQSNTGELFF. The CDR3 coding sequence is TGTGCCAGCTCACCGGGGCAGTCGAACACCGGGGAGCTGTTTTTT.

This chain uses TRBV18 with TRBJ2-5; D ambiguous. Germline V gene sequence: CDR1 KGHSH, CDR2 LQKENI. V shed 0 bases and J shed 1 base, with 6 bases lying between them. The CDR3 has 14 residues. The CDR3 protein is CASSPPASQETQYF. In DNA form, the CDR3 reads TGTGCCAGCTCACCACCCGCGAGCCAAGAGACCCAGTACTTC.